This T cell receptor (beta chain) came from a study of cytomegalovirus exposure and HLA in healthy donors. The data were produced by immunoSEQ multiplex PCR, yet TCRdb's version contains in-frame clones alone and is incomplete. Among 120,000 to 150,000 clones listed, 84% were seen once. V trimming: 6 bases; J trimming: 3 bases; junction bases outside the gene matches: 4. The CDR3 is 13 residues long. In germline, CDR1 is SEHNR, CDR2 FQNEAQ (reference sequence). The source is a woman in her twenties or thirties in good health and CMV-seronegative. The rearrangement links TRBV7-9 to TRBJ2-5; TRBD2 matches 7 bases. The sequenced material came from PBMCs. CDR3 DNA: TGTGCCAGCAGGGTGGGAGGGGAAGAGACCCAGTACTTC. Protein sequence: CASRVGGEETQYF.